Sequencing of this TCR beta chain was carried out in a study of cytomegalovirus exposure and HLA in healthy donors. General study results and limits: In a later analysis, a missense DCLRE1C variant was linked to TCR beta V- and J-gene trimming.

The sample holds a few counts of this clone. What it binds is not known. Germline-derived CDR1 and CDR2 are LGHNA and YSLEER. The CDR3 loop spans 14 amino acids. Trimming took 4 bases from V and 4 from J, leaving 12 bases between them. The primer mix had 60 Vbeta and 13 Jbeta primers. Data came from immunoSEQ multiplex PCR; TCRdb stores just in-frame clones and leaves some out. The sample has 120,000 or so clones; 80% are singletons. Sequencing input: PBMCs. The receptor was derived from a man aged 30-40 years in good health and CMV-seronegative. The J gene is TRBJ2-3, the V gene TRBV4-3; perhaps TRBD2 as D (5 bases). Written as DNA, the CDR3 is TGCGCCAGCAGCCGGACCTCGGGATCAGATACGCAGTATTTT. It codes for CASSRTSGSDTQYF.